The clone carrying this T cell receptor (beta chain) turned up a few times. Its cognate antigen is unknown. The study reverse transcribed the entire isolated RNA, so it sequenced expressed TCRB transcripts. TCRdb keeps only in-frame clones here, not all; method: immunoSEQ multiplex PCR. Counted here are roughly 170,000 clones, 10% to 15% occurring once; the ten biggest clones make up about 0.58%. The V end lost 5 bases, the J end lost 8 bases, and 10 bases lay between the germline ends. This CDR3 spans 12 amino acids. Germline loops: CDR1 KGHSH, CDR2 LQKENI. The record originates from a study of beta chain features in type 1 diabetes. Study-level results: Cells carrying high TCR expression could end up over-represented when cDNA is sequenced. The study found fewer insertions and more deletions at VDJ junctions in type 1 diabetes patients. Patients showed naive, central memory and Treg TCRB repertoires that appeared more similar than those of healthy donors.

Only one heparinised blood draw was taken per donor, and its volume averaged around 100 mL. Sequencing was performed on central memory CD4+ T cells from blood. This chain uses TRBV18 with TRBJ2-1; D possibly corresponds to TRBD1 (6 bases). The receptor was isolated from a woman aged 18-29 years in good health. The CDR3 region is CASSVNRDEQFF. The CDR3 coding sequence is TGTGCCAGCTCAGTCAACAGGGATGAGCAGTTCTTC. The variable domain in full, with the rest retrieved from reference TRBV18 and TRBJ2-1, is NAGVMQNPRHLVRRRGQEARLRCSPMKGHSHVYWYRQLPEEGLKFMVYLQKENIIDESGMPKERFSAEFPKEGPSILRIQQVVRGDSAAYFCASSVNRDEQFFGPGTRLTVL.